Listed below are T cell receptor beta chains from one sample, sequenced in a study of blood T cells in healthy people across ages. One entry per CDR3 protein results from TCRdb running MiXCR on the 5' RACE reads. The sample shows about 1,600,000 distinct CDR3 sequences, around 39% of them seen only once. The sample comprised blood. These TCRs come from a woman in her late teens or twenties in good health. Each CDR3 is given with its conserved first and last residue. Fields, in order: D gene, V gene, J gene, CDR3 protein. The D gene is left open where the match is weak.

d_call: TRBD1
v_call: TRBV3-1
j_call: TRBJ2-4
cdr3_aa: CASSPGTGGGGAKNIQYF

d_call: .
v_call: TRBV5-1
j_call: TRBJ2-5
cdr3_aa: CASSLDKRTERETQYF

d_call: .
v_call: TRBV6-4
j_call: TRBJ1-2
cdr3_aa: CASSDLTGGYTF

d_call: TRBD1
v_call: TRBV7-2
j_call: .
cdr3_aa: CASSLWTGGGYEQYF

d_call: .
v_call: TRBV7-9
j_call: TRBJ1-3
cdr3_aa: CASSPMASTGNTIYF

d_call: TRBD2
v_call: TRBV5-4
j_call: TRBJ2-1
cdr3_aa: CASSISGREQFF

d_call: TRBD2
v_call: TRBV3-1
j_call: TRBJ2-1
cdr3_aa: CASSLWTSRGGYSYNEQFF

d_call: .
v_call: TRBV12-3/TRBV12-4
j_call: TRBJ1-2
cdr3_aa: CASSPGVQSYTF

d_call: TRBD2
v_call: TRBV20-1
j_call: TRBJ2-1
cdr3_aa: CSAKGLAGVGQFF

d_call: .
v_call: TRBV4-1
j_call: TRBJ1-3
cdr3_aa: CASSQDPSRDTIYF

d_call: .
v_call: TRBV7-9
j_call: TRBJ2-4
cdr3_aa: CASSLIGGDIQYF

d_call: .
v_call: TRBV3-1
j_call: TRBJ2-1
cdr3_aa: CASSQTRINEQFF

d_call: .
v_call: TRBV12-3/TRBV12-4
j_call: .
cdr3_aa: CASGQTKETQYF

d_call: .
v_call: TRBV6-2/TRBV6-3
j_call: TRBJ2-7
cdr3_aa: CASSSLRRGQSYEQYF

d_call: .
v_call: TRBV11-2
j_call: TRBJ2-5
cdr3_aa: CASSPRRTEKETQYF

d_call: TRBD2
v_call: TRBV4-2
j_call: TRBJ2-1
cdr3_aa: CASSQETGGYNEQFF